This passage covers 5 T cell receptor beta chains from one sample sequenced in a study of control samples from healthy donors and cancer patients. Measured with immunoSEQ multiplex PCR; TCRdb has only the in-frame clones, and not every one. The sample carries tens of thousands of clones, 91% recorded once. Sequencing was carried out using PBMCs. These receptors were obtained from a man in his forties or fifties with lung cancer.

The J gene is TRBJ1-1, the V gene TRBV19, with D perhaps matching TRBD1 (5 bases). CDR1 is LNHDA and CDR2 is SQIVND in the germline V gene (reference sequence). The V end lost 2 bases, the J end lost 1 base, and 11 bases lay between the germline ends. The CDR3 runs 15 residues. In DNA form, the CDR3 reads TGTGCCAGTAGTATATCAGGGCGCGGGAACACTGAAGCTTTCTTT. Translating it yields CASSISGRGNTEAFF. Combining the CDR3 with reference TRBV19 and TRBJ1-1 gives the whole variable domain DGGITQSPKYLFRKEGQNVTLSCEQNLNHDAMYWYRQDPGQGLRLIYYSQIVNDFQKGDIAEGYSVSREKKESFPLTVTSAQKNPTAFYLCASSISGRGNTEAFFGQGTRLTVV.

V and J are TRBV7-3 and TRBJ2-2; 7 bases match TRBD1. The germline V gene has CDR1 SGHTA and CDR2 FQGTGA. The trim removed 6 bases at V and 3 bases at J, leaving 4 bases unmatched. The CDR3 consists of 14 residues. CDR3 coding DNA: TGTGCCAGCAGTCGGACAGGTTACACCGGGGAGCTGTTTTTT. This codes for CASSRTGYTGELFF.

This clone was detected only once. This rearrangement joins TRBV6-5 to TRBJ1-1, with D maybe TRBD1 (5 bases). The CDR3 runs 13 residues. The germline gives CDR1 MNHEY, CDR2 SVGAGI. Between the trimmed V and J ends, which lost 2 bases and 3 bases, there was a span of 7 bases. The CDR3 is CASSYGADTEAFF. For the CDR3, the DNA is TGTGCCAGCAGTTACGGGGCAGACACTGAAGCTTTCTTT.

The chain employs TRBV29-1 and TRBJ2-1; 10 bases line up with TRBD2. CDR3 length: 15 residues. The V gene end was trimmed by 6 bases and the J gene end by 1 base; junction bases not matched to a gene: 6. Germline V gene data show CDR1 as SQVTM and CDR2 as ANQGSEA. The CDR3 coding sequence is TGCAGCGTCGACCCGACTAGCGGGTCCTACAATGAGCAGTTCTTC. Translating it yields CSVDPTSGSYNEQFF.

The chain is built from TRBV6-5 and TRBJ2-3; D gene unclear. The CDR3 spans 13 residues. Germline V gene sequence: CDR1 MNHEY, CDR2 SVGAGI. V was cut by 4 bases and J by 3 bases, with 8 bases left in between. CDR3 coding DNA: TGTGCCAGCAGTTCCCAGGTAACAGATACGCAGTATTTT. This translates into CASSSQVTDTQYF.